This T cell receptor (beta chain) emerged from a study of Graves' ophthalmopathy and Graves' hyperthyroidism. Certain patients, namely those with other autoimmune diseases, uncontrolled infections, pregnancy or lactation, were excluded. Germline assignment: CDR1 SGHRS and CDR2 YFSETQ. The germline V and J ends were trimmed by 2 bases and 7 bases, with 6 bases remaining between them. CDR3 length equals 12 residues. A few counts support this clonotype. The authors amplified TCR beta CDR3 regions, and they did so from RNA transcripts for repertoire sequencing. Amplification began with first-round RT-PCR using HTBI primers, then second-round multiplex PCR was performed. TCRdb passed the multiplex PCR reads through MiXCR, listing each CDR3 protein once. In the table there are about 600,000 distinct CDR3 sequences, 39% of which are singletons.

The chain employs TRBV5-1 and TRBJ2-2; perhaps TRBD2 as D (5 bases). The sequencing sample was made of peripheral blood or thyroid tissue (not recorded which). This TCR derives from an adult man with Graves' hyperthyroidism. The CDR3 DNA sequence: TGCGCCAGCAGCTTCACTAGCGGGGAGCTGTTTTTT. Its translation: CASSFTSGELFF.